These 20 T cell receptor beta chains were sequenced from one sample in a study of CD8+ T cells in alopecia areata. Treatment described: oral pan-JAK inhibitor, 5-10 mg twice daily. As the sequencing template, cDNA was produced by extracting RNA and reverse transcribing it. The table came from immunoSEQ multiplex PCR; TCRdb's copy has only in-frame clones and leaves some out. The table includes 150,000 to 200,000 clones, roughly 60% detected once. This sample comprised CD4+ T cells sorted from blood, obtained at approximately week 60, from a patient treated with tofacitinib. The receptors come from a human donor with alopecia areata.

The V and J genes are TRBV2 and TRBJ2-7, with TRBD1 identical over 7 bases. The CDR3 runs 15 residues. Trimming removed 3 bases from V and 2 bases from J; junction bases left unmatched: 7. Germline V gene lookup returns CDR1 SNHLY and CDR2 FYNNEI. The CDR3 loop reads CASSDWTGLTYEQYF. In DNA form, the CDR3 reads TGTGCCAGCAGTGACTGGACAGGTCTCACCTACGAGCAGTACTTC.

CDR3 nucleotide sequence: TGCAGCGTTGCCCTCGGATCCTCTGGGGCCAACGTCCTGACTTTC. This translates into CSVALGSSGANVLTF. The rearrangement uses TRBV29-1 and TRBJ2-6; D ambiguous. The CDR3 totals 15 residues. Germline assignment: CDR1 SQVTM and CDR2 ANQGSEA. V shed 4 bases and J shed 0 bases, with 10 bases lying between them.

This clone was counted only a few times. The chain joins TRBV29-1 to TRBJ2-7; the D gene is possibly TRBD1 (6 bases). Trimming removed 4 bases from V and 5 bases from J, with 12 bases in between. There are 12 residues in the CDR3. Germline V CDR1 and CDR2: SQVTM, ANQGSEA. The CDR3 DNA is TGCAGCGTTGGGAGTGGGGGCGACGAGCAGTACTTC. This gives the protein CSVGSGGDEQYF.

The chain is built from TRBV7-9 and TRBJ2-3; D call uncertain. Deletions cut 5 bases from V and 0 bases from J, with 9 bases between. This CDR3 is 14 amino acids long. Germline values: CDR1 SEHNR, CDR2 FQNEAQ (reference sequence). CDR3 protein: CASSPDPSTDTQYF. Here the CDR3 DNA reads TGTGCCAGCAGCCCGGACCCGAGCACAGATACGCAGTATTTT.

The genes are TRBV7-2 and TRBJ2-7; TRBD2 matches 8 bases. Germline loops: CDR1 SGHTA, CDR2 FQGNSA. The J segment lost 3 bases and the V segment lost 5 bases, leaving 6 bases of the junction unmatched. The CDR3 has 14 residues. CDR3 sequence: CASSRSGTSYEQYF. The CDR3 region has the DNA TGTGCCAGCAGCCGGTCCGGGACTAGCTACGAGCAGTACTTC.

In its sample, this clone was seen a few times. The chain employs TRBV4-1 and TRBJ2-3; D possibly corresponds to TRBD2 (7 bases). The CDR3 has 14 amino acids. Germline loops: CDR1 MGHRA, CDR2 YSYEKL. V was shortened by 1 base and J by 5 bases, with 10 bases between the two germline ends. The CDR3 here is CASSQGGGQDTQYF. CDR3 DNA: TGCGCCAGCAGCCAAGGGGGGGGGCAAGATACGCAGTATTTT.

The chain joins TRBV9 to TRBJ2-5; D is unclear. CDR3 size: 13 residues. Germline V lookup: CDR1 SGDLS, CDR2 YYNGEE. Trimming stripped 0 bases from V and 8 bases from J, with 11 bases between. CDR3 loop: CASSVVTAGTQYF. The CDR3 DNA sequence: TGTGCCAGCAGCGTAGTCACAGCTGGAACCCAGTACTTC.

Only one count was recorded for this clone. This rearrangement joins TRBV27 to TRBJ2-2; D is perhaps TRBD1 (6 bases). Germline V CDR1 and CDR2: MNHEY, SMNVEV (reference sequence). The CDR3 spans 15 residues. V lost 2 bases to trimming and J lost 5 bases, with 12 bases between them. CDR3 protein: CASSLGARGTGELFF. The CDR3 bases are TGTGCCAGCAGTTTAGGGGCCAGGGGAACCGGGGAGCTGTTTTTT.

This chain links TRBV27 with TRBJ1-6, with D possibly TRBD1 on 5 matching bases. The CDR3 has 14 residues. V was cut by 3 bases and J by 9 bases, with 12 bases left in between. Germline V gene data show CDR1 as MNHEY and CDR2 as SMNVEV (reference sequence). Here the CDR3 DNA reads TGTGCCAGCAGTTTCGGGCAGGGAGGTTCACCCCTCCACTTT. This sequence encodes CASSFGQGGSPLHF.

The rearrangement links TRBV30 to TRBJ1-1; 9 nucleotides align to TRBD1. V shed 3 bases and J 5 bases; nucleotides not matched to a gene: 4. The CDR3 extends over 13 amino acids. Germline V CDR1 and CDR2: GTSNPN, SVGIG (reference sequence). The CDR3 DNA reads as TGTGCCTGGAGGGAGGGACAGGGTACTGAAGCTTTCTTT. Its protein is CAWREGQGTEAFF.

The chain has TRBV30 and TRBJ1-2; 9 bases map to TRBD1. Germline-derived CDR1 and CDR2 are GTSNPN and SVGIG (reference sequence). V lost 2 bases to trimming and J lost 8 bases; unmatched junction nucleotides: 9. CDR3 length: 14 amino acids. This chain's CDR3 is CAWSWTGAPMGYTF. In nucleotides, the CDR3 is TGTGCCTGGAGTTGGACAGGGGCGCCCATGGGCTACACCTTC.

In regard to this clone: Other DNA sequences in this sample translate to the same CDR3. The genes are TRBV30 and TRBJ2-3; the D is unclear. Looked up from germline, CDR1 is GTSNPN and CDR2 is SVGIG (reference sequence). V was shortened by 0 bases and J by 6 bases, with 4 bases between the two germline ends. The CDR3 extends over 11 amino acids. The CDR3 protein is CAWSVGDTQYF. DNA for the CDR3: TGTGCCTGGAGTGTAGGGGATACGCAGTATTTT.

The V call is TRBV6-5, the J call TRBJ2-7; 7 bases match TRBD1. Losses at the gene ends were 7 bases for V and 3 bases for J; bases not matched to a gene: 12. Germline CDR1 reads MNHEY; CDR2 reads SVGAGI. CDR3 length equals 15 residues. CDR3 nucleotide sequence: TGTGCCAGCACGGCAGGGGGTGCCTTTGGCTACGAGCAGTACTTC. The encoded protein is CASTAGGAFGYEQYF.

This clone was seen only a few times. This chain links TRBV6-5 with TRBJ1-5, with a possible D match to TRBD1 (5 bases). Germline V CDR1 and CDR2: MNHEY, SVGAGI. Trimming cost V 4 bases and J 9 bases, with 19 bases left between them. This CDR3 spans 15 amino acids. CDR3 sequence: CASSSRSGPSAPQHF. DNA of the CDR3: TGTGCCAGCAGTTCCCGATCGGGACCGTCGGCGCCCCAGCATTTT.

V usage is TRBV27 and J usage is TRBJ1-2; possible D gene TRBD1, 6 bases. Germline values: CDR1 MNHEY, CDR2 SMNVEV (reference sequence). The CDR3 has 13 amino acids. V lost 3 bases and J 6 bases, leaving 11 bases between the germline ends. The CDR3 reads CASSFGGRDGYTF. In DNA form, the CDR3 reads TGTGCCAGCAGTTTCGGGGGGCGTGATGGCTACACCTTC.

The chain recombines TRBV7-9 with TRBJ2-5; TRBD1 matches 10 bases. CDR3 length: 14 residues. CDR1 and CDR2 (germline): SEHNR, FQNEAQ (reference sequence). V lost 6 bases, J lost 2 bases, and 3 bases stayed unmatched. CDR3 in amino acids: CASSWTGGQETQYF. The CDR3 DNA follows: TGTGCCAGCAGTTGGACAGGGGGTCAAGAGACCCAGTACTTC.

V and J are TRBV6-1 and TRBJ1-2; D is unclear. Per germline, CDR1 MNHNS and CDR2 SASEGT. V lost 2 bases, J lost 4 bases, and 8 bases lay in between. CDR3 length equals 13 residues. The CDR3 loop is CASSEYGSYGYTF. CDR3 sequence (DNA): TGTGCCAGCAGTGAATACGGCTCCTATGGCTACACCTTC.

The chain joins TRBV25-1 to TRBJ1-1, with D unclear. Trimming removed 2 bases at V and 0 bases at J, with 10 bases between. Germline assignment: CDR1 MGHDK and CDR2 SYGVNS. The CDR3 extends over 15 amino acids. The CDR3: CASSEQDTLNTEAFF. Written as DNA, the CDR3 is TGTGCCAGCAGTGAACAGGATACATTGAACACTGAAGCTTTCTTT.

CDR3 in DNA: TGTGCCATCAGTGAGTCATTAGGACTAGCGGACAATGAGCAGTTCTTC. This translates into CAISESLGLADNEQFF. V and J are TRBV10-3 and TRBJ2-1, with 10 bases identical to TRBD2. The V and J ends lost 0 bases and 5 bases, in that order; junction bases with no gene match: 4. The CDR3 is made up of 16 amino acids. The germline V gene encodes CDR1 ENHRY and CDR2 SYGVKD.

The table lists this clone with a few counts. The chain employs TRBV5-6 and TRBJ2-5, with D tentatively TRBD1 (5 bases). The CDR3 length is 14 residues. Trimming pared 0 bases from V and 1 base from J, leaving 7 bases between. Per the germline V gene, CDR1 is SGHDT and CDR2 is YYEEEE. The CDR3 nucleotides read TGTGCCAGCAGCTTGGTACAGGCCCAAGAGACCCAGTACTTC. Its protein product is CASSLVQAQETQYF.